The 3 T cell receptor beta chains presented below share a single source sample, sequenced in a study of T cell responses to AZD1222 COVID-19 vaccine. Profiling relied on immunoSEQ multiplex PCR, and the TCRdb table lists in-frame clones only, not all of them. The data hold fewer than 150,000 clones, with more than 75% observed a single time. The sequencing here drew on peripheral blood, taken 28 days after the second AZD1222 dose. The receptor set was obtained from an adult who received the AZD1222 COVID-19 vaccine.

This clone turned up a few times. The chain recombines TRBV6-1 with TRBJ1-1, with TRBD1 matching 9 bases. This CDR3 has 16 amino acids. V trimming: 3 bases; J trimming: 1 base; junction bases outside the gene matches: 6. Looked up from germline, CDR1 is MNHNS and CDR2 is SASEGT. CDR3 protein: CASSEDRGLPNTEAFF. CDR3 in DNA: TGTGCCAGCAGTGAGGACAGGGGCCTGCCGAACACTGAAGCTTTCTTT.

As DNA, the CDR3 is TGTGCCAGCAGCTTAGGAGTAAGCGGGGGGGCCGGTGAGCAGTACTTC. This gives the protein CASSLGVSGGAGEQYF. This chain joins TRBV11-3 and TRBJ2-7, with TRBD2 matching 10 bases. CDR3 length: 16 residues. In germline, CDR1 is SGHNT, CDR2 YENEEA. V shed 1 base, J shed 7 bases, and the junction held 10 bases outside the gene matches.

This chain uses TRBV2 with TRBJ2-7, with D possibly being TRBD1 (6 bases). Trimming pared 7 bases from V and 1 base from J, leaving 14 bases between. Germline CDR1 and CDR2: SNHLY and FYNNEI. CDR3 length equals 14 residues. The CDR3 protein is CASTASGASYEQYF. DNA of the CDR3: TGTGCCAGCACCGCTTCAGGGGCGTCCTACGAGCAGTACTTC.